This T cell receptor (beta chain) was identified in a study of T cell responses to AZD1222 COVID-19 vaccine. The study, taken as a whole, reports: Spike-specific TCR depth and breadth grew after two AZD1222 doses.

As concerns this clone: Its cognate antigen is unknown.

From germline, CDR1 is SGHTA and CDR2 FQGNSA. The CDR3 extends over 14 amino acids. Trimming took 5 bases from V and 5 from J; bases not matched to a gene: 4. Generated by immunoSEQ multiplex PCR, the TCRdb table keeps only in-frame clones and is missing some. The data show 90,000 to 130,000 clones, 92% seen once. This receptor was taken from an adult in good health. Specimen: peripheral blood, collected on day 0 of AZD1222 vaccination. This rearrangement joins TRBV7-2 to TRBJ2-2; 8 bases map to TRBD2. The CDR3, as DNA: TGTGCCAGCAGCCCGCAGCGGGGGACCGGGGAGCTGTTTTTT. Protein sequence: CASSPQRGTGELFF. Drawing the rest from reference TRBV7-2 and TRBJ2-2, the complete variable domain is GAGVSQSPSNKVTEKGKDVELRCDPISGHTALYWYRQSLGQGLEFLIYFQGNSAPDKSGLPSDRFSAERTGGSVSTLTIQRTQQEDSAVYLCASSPQRGTGELFFGEGSRLTVL.